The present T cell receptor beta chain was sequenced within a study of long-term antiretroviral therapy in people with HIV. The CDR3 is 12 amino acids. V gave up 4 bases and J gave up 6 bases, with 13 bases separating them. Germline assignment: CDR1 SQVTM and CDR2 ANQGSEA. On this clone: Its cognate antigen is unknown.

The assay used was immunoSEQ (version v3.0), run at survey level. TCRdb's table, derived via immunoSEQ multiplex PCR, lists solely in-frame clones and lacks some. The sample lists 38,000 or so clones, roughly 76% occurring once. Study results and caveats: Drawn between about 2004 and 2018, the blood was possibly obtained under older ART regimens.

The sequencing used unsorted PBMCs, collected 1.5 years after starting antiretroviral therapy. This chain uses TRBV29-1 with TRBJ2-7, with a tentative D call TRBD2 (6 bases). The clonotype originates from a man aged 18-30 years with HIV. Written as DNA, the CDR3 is TGCAGCGTTGGGGCGGGATATGGCGAGCAGTACTTC. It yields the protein CSVGAGYGEQYF.